The 14 T cell receptor beta chains below all came from one sample that was sequenced in a study of glioma-infiltrating T cells after dendritic cell vaccination. Sequencing was performed with immunoSEQ multiplex PCR; in TCRdb, only in-frame clones are kept and a portion is missing. The sample shows about 82,000 clones, around 90% of them seen only once. Sequenced here: blood, sampled before dendritic cell vaccination. The receptors derive from a human donor with glioblastoma.

V usage is TRBV6-5 and J usage is TRBJ2-1; perhaps TRBD1 as D (5 bases). The CDR3 sequence is 15 residues long. The V end lost 0 bases, the J end lost 7 bases, and 13 bases lay between the germline ends. Looked up from germline, CDR1 is MNHEY and CDR2 is SVGAGI. The CDR3, as DNA: TGTGCCAGCAGTTACTCGCGACAGCCTACAAATGAGCAGTTCTTC. As protein: CASSYSRQPTNEQFF.

The V call is TRBV7-2, the J call TRBJ1-4; no clear D. This CDR3 contains 13 residues. V lost 3 bases, J lost 8 bases, and 10 bases lay in between. The germline gives CDR1 SGHTA, CDR2 FQGNSA. CDR3 DNA sequence: TGTGCCAGCAGCTTCGGGGTTTACGAAAAACTGTTTTTT. Translation gives CASSFGVYEKLFF.

This rearrangement joins TRBV4-1 to TRBJ2-7, with 7 bases identical to TRBD2. The germline V gene has CDR1 MGHRA and CDR2 YSYEKL. The CDR3 runs to 16 residues. V dropped 0 bases and J dropped 3; count of bases not matched to a gene: 8. The CDR3: CASSQEEYGTNYEQYF. The CDR3 DNA follows: TGCGCCAGCAGCCAAGAGGAGTATGGGACTAACTACGAGCAGTACTTC.

V is TRBV11-2 and J is TRBJ1-2; a weak D match, TRBD1 (6 bases). Trimming pared 1 base from V and 6 bases from J, leaving 12 bases between. The CDR3 runs 14 residues. From germline, CDR1 is SGHAT and CDR2 FQNNGV. The CDR3 region has the DNA TGTGCCAGCAGCTTAGGACAGGTGGCGCATGGCTACACCTTC. It yields the protein CASSLGQVAHGYTF.

The genes are TRBV6-1 and TRBJ2-1, with TRBD2 matching over 15 bases. V trimming: 5 bases; J trimming: 15 bases; junction bases outside the gene matches: 8. Looked up from germline, CDR1 is MNHNS and CDR2 is SASEGT. The CDR3 is 14 amino acids. The CDR3 spells CASSLEGLAGGRFF. As DNA, the CDR3 is TGTGCCAGCAGTCTTGAGGGACTAGCGGGAGGTCGGTTCTTC.

This clone was recorded only once. The V call is TRBV6-5, the J call TRBJ2-7, with D possibly matching TRBD2 (6 bases). The CDR3 has 15 residues. Germline V gene data show CDR1 as MNHEY and CDR2 as SVGAGI. V was pared by 2 bases and J by 3 bases, with 14 bases between. The CDR3 is CASSYPRTGVYEQYF. CDR3 bases: TGTGCCAGCAGTTACCCCAGGACGGGAGTCTACGAGCAGTACTTC.

The rearrangement uses TRBV9 and TRBJ2-3; the match to TRBD1 covers 7 bases. Looked up from germline, CDR1 is SGDLS and CDR2 is YYNGEE. With V trimmed by 1 base and J by 1 base, 6 bases remained unmatched. The CDR3 is made up of 16 amino acids. CDR3 region: CASSVRPGGGTDTQYF. For the CDR3, the DNA is TGTGCCAGCAGCGTAAGACCAGGGGGTGGCACAGATACGCAGTATTTT.

The CDR3 DNA sequence: TGTGCCAGCAGCCAACAGACAGTGTCATCTGAAGCTTTCTTT. As protein: CASSQQTVSSEAFF. V and J are TRBV4-2 and TRBJ1-1, with D tentatively TRBD1 (5 bases). Trimming took off 2 bases at V and 6 bases at J, with 13 bases between the two ends. Germline CDR1 reads LGHNA; CDR2 reads YNFKEQ. This CDR3 is built from 14 residues.

Written as DNA, the CDR3 is TGTGCCAGCAGCCGACAGTTCCGCTTAGCCAAAAACATTCAGTACTTC. Translation: CASSRQFRLAKNIQYF. This chain connects TRBV7-8 to TRBJ2-4; the D gene is possibly TRBD1 (5 bases). Trimming left V 5 bases short and J 0 bases short, with 14 bases between. Germline-derived CDR1 and CDR2 are SGHVS and FQNEAQ. This CDR3 has 16 amino acids.

The chain uses TRBV19 and TRBJ1-5; D not certain. Germline V gene sequence: CDR1 LNHDA, CDR2 SQIVND (reference sequence). Trimming removed 5 bases from V and 0 bases from J, with 8 bases in between. The CDR3 loop spans 14 amino acids. CDR3 bases: TGTGCCAGTAGTTTCACAGATAGCAATCAGCCCCAGCATTTT. Residues: CASSFTDSNQPQHF.

The chain has TRBV19 and TRBJ2-3; possible D gene TRBD1, 5 bases. The CDR3 totals 13 residues. Germline V gene sequence: CDR1 LNHDA, CDR2 SQIVND (reference sequence). Trimming pared 4 bases from V and 5 bases from J, leaving 10 bases between. This CDR3 is CASSKGVGDTQYF. DNA of the CDR3: TGTGCCAGTAGTAAAGGGGTTGGAGATACGCAGTATTTT. Full variable domain (rest looked up from reference TRBV19 and TRBJ2-3): DGGITQSPKYLFRKEGQNVTLSCEQNLNHDAMYWYRQDPGQGLRLIYYSQIVNDFQKGDIAEGYSVSREKKESFPLTVTSAQKNPTAFYLCASSKGVGDTQYFGPGTRLTVL.

The chain joins TRBV7-8 to TRBJ2-5, with 9 bases aligning to TRBD2. CDR1 and CDR2 from the germline V gene are SGHVS and FQNEAQ. The CDR3 consists of 17 residues. The J segment lost 1 base and the V segment lost 5 bases, leaving 11 bases of the junction unmatched. CDR3 nucleotide sequence: TGTGCCAGCAGCCCTGGAGGGCTAGCGGGACTCCAAGAGACCCAGTACTTC. It is translated as CASSPGGLAGLQETQYF. Full variable domain (remainder filled in from reference TRBV7-8 and TRBJ2-5): GAGVSQSPRYKVAKRGQDVALRCDPISGHVSLFWYQQALGQGPEFLTYFQNEAQLDKSGLPSDRFFAERPEGSVSTLKIQRTQQEDSAVYLCASSPGGLAGLQETQYFGPGTRLLVL.

This clone was counted a single time. This sequence joins TRBV5-1 and TRBJ1-2; 7 nucleotides align to TRBD1. V shed 0 bases and J 3 bases; nucleotides not matched to a gene: 5. The CDR3 has 15 residues. Germline CDR1 reads SGHRS; CDR2 reads YFSETQ. The CDR3 DNA reads TGCGCCAGCAGCTTGGAAGAGGGGGCTTACTATGGCTACACCTTC. Protein sequence: CASSLEEGAYYGYTF.

This clone was observed a handful of times. The CDR3 coding sequence is TGTGCCTGGAGTGGGGGGGACAGTAGCACAGATACGCAGTATTTT. Its translation: CAWSGGDSSTDTQYF. The gene calls are TRBV30 and TRBJ2-3; D perhaps matches TRBD1 (7 bases). The CDR3 runs to 15 residues. The V end lost 1 base, the J end lost 0 bases, and 11 bases lay between the germline ends. Germline-derived CDR1 and CDR2 are GTSNPN and SVGIG (reference sequence).